One sample yielded the 6 T cell receptor beta chains listed below, sequenced in a study of blood T cell repertoires in COVID-19 (dated by TCRdb to 2020 to 2021). Library preparation was by the immunoSEQ multiplex PCR assay. TCRdb's version of the immuneACCESS table is confined to in-frame rearrangements and falls short of the full clone set. An unresolved V gene accounts for under half of the shortfall where checked; the remainder is of unknown origin. For this sample there are fewer than 400,000 clones; 90% appear just once. 3.9% of the sample belongs to the ten largest clones. Sequencing was done on a sample of PBMCs or T cells enriched from blood (not recorded which). The origin of the receptors is a woman in her twenties or thirties who had been exposed to COVID-19.

The gene calls are TRBV6-5 and TRBJ2-1; 12 bases align to TRBD2. The CDR3 loop spans 15 amino acids. Germline loops: CDR1 MNHEY, CDR2 SVGAGI. J was trimmed by 15 bases and V by 2 bases; bases with no gene match: 11. The CDR3 loop is CASSYRLAGGTRPFF. The CDR3 coding sequence is TGTGCCAGCAGTTACCGCCTAGCGGGGGGGACCAGGCCGTTCTTC.

The rearrangement joins TRBV7-9 to TRBJ2-7, with D possibly being TRBD2 (5 bases). From germline, CDR1 is SEHNR and CDR2 FQNEAQ (reference sequence). This CDR3 has 14 amino acids. Between the trimmed V and J ends, which lost 1 base and 5 bases, there was a span of 12 bases. CDR3 protein: CASSLGTLSHEQYF. Written as DNA, the CDR3 is TGTGCCAGCAGCTTAGGGACTCTCAGTCACGAGCAGTACTTC.

This sequence joins TRBV27 and TRBJ2-7; D is unresolved. The CDR3 is 13 amino acids. CDR1 and CDR2 from the germline V gene are MNHEY and SMNVEV (reference sequence). The germline V and J ends were trimmed by 8 bases and 0 bases, with 11 bases remaining between them. The CDR3 bases are TGTGCCAGCCGCAGAAGGAGCTCCTACGAGCAGTACTTC. Protein: CASRRRSSYEQYF.

The rearrangement uses TRBV9 and TRBJ2-7; 7 bases are a match to TRBD2. CDR1 is SGDLS, CDR2 YYNGEE, per germline. The CDR3 contains 12 residues. Germline trimming cut 6 bases from V and 6 bases from J; bases unmatched to any gene: 6. The CDR3 bases are TGTGCCAGCACACCTGGCGGGGGCGAGCAGTACTTC. It specifies CASTPGGGEQYF.

This chain joins TRBV11-2 and TRBJ1-1, with D perhaps matching TRBD1 (5 bases). V was pared by 3 bases and J by 4 bases, with 12 bases between. CDR3 size: 14 residues. Germline loops: CDR1 SGHAT, CDR2 FQNNGV. The CDR3: CASSLVDRPTEAFF. CDR3 DNA: TGTGCCAGCAGCTTGGTCGACAGACCCACTGAAGCTTTCTTT.

The J gene is TRBJ1-2, the V gene TRBV5-4; D is ambiguous. The CDR3 has 14 amino acids. In germline, CDR1 is SGHNT, CDR2 YYREEE (reference sequence). Trimming stripped 5 bases from V and 3 bases from J, with 14 bases between. As DNA, the CDR3 is TGTGCCAGCAGTGCCCGCGGGGTGTACTATGGCTACACCTTC. Protein product: CASSARGVYYGYTF. Drawing the rest from reference TRBV5-4 and TRBJ1-2, the complete variable domain is ETGVTQSPTHLIKTRGQQVTLRCSSQSGHNTVSWYQQALGQGPQFIFQYYREEENGRGNFPPRFSGLQFPNYSSELNVNALELDDSALYLCASSARGVYYGYTFGSGTRLTVV.